The 28 T cell receptor beta chains below come from one sample, sequenced in a study of radiation and T cells in renal cell carcinoma. Time point reported: blood 2 weeks post-SBRT. Described treatment: 15 Gy SBRT to primary tumor, nephrectomy 4 weeks later. Measured with immunoSEQ multiplex PCR; TCRdb has only the in-frame clones, and not every one. This table has some 120,000 clones, 85% to 90% appearing once. This sample comprised blood, obtained from a patient whose treatment included radiotherapy and nephrectomy. Receptors originate from a woman in her 70s with renal cell carcinoma.

This sequence joins TRBV6-5 and TRBJ1-4; TRBD1 is a possible D gene (5 bases). In germline, CDR1 is MNHEY, CDR2 SVGAGI. V was shortened by 6 bases and J by 3 bases, with 14 bases between the two germline ends. The CDR3 consists of 15 residues. The CDR3 coding sequence is TGTGCCAGCAGACATAATGGGGCTCCTAATGAAAAACTGTTTTTT. Protein product: CASRHNGAPNEKLFF.

The CDR3 protein is CASSIIKGGVDTQYF. CDR3 in DNA: TGTGCCAGTAGTATTATTAAGGGAGGAGTAGATACGCAGTATTTT. The V gene is TRBV19, the J gene TRBJ2-3; D is possibly TRBD2 (6 bases). CDR3 length equals 15 residues. CDR1 and CDR2 from the germline V gene are LNHDA and SQIVND (reference sequence). V lost 3 bases to trimming and J lost 5 bases, with 15 bases between them.

This clone came up a few times. The V gene is TRBV7-8, the J gene TRBJ2-1; D unclear. Trimming shortened V by 5 bases and J by 10 bases, and 9 bases separated the two germline ends. The germline gives CDR1 SGHVS, CDR2 FQNEAQ. CDR3 length equals 11 residues. The CDR3 protein is CASSTFGEQFF. Written as DNA, the CDR3 is TGTGCCAGCAGCACGTTCGGGGAGCAGTTCTTC. Filled out from reference TRBV7-8 and TRBJ2-1, the complete variable domain reads GAGVSQSPRYKVAKRGQDVALRCDPISGHVSLFWYQQALGQGPEFLTYFQNEAQLDKSGLPSDRFFAERPEGSVSTLKIQRTQQEDSAVYLCASSTFGEQFFGPGTRLTVL.

This clone was detected a few times. In DNA form, the CDR3 reads TGTGCCTGGAGTGGTGCCCAGGGCCAGCCCCAGCATTTT. Translating gives CAWSGAQGQPQHF. The chain joins TRBV30 to TRBJ1-5, with D possibly matching TRBD1 (5 bases). This CDR3 has 13 amino acids. Looked up from germline, CDR1 is GTSNPN and CDR2 is SVGIG (reference sequence). The ends were cut back, 1 base at V and 7 bases at J, with 11 bases in the middle.

The J gene is TRBJ2-1, the V gene TRBV11-3, with a weak D call TRBD2 (5 bases). V shed 0 bases and J shed 10 bases, with 10 bases lying between them. Germline CDR1 reads SGHNT; CDR2 reads YENEEA. This CDR3 is built from 13 residues. The CDR3 loop is CASSLEPPGEQFF. The CDR3 region has the DNA TGTGCCAGCAGCTTAGAGCCCCCGGGGGAGCAGTTCTTC.

The chain employs TRBV7-9 and TRBJ2-7, with 8 positions matching TRBD1. The germline V gene has CDR1 SEHNR and CDR2 FQNEAQ (reference sequence). With V trimmed by 5 bases and J by 6 bases, 9 bases remained unmatched. The CDR3 consists of 14 residues. As DNA, the CDR3 is TGTGCCAGCAGCGGACGGACAGGGCAGGGCGAGCAGTACTTC. This gives the protein CASSGRTGQGEQYF. Supplemented by reference TRBV7-9 and TRBJ2-7, the full variable domain reads DTGVSQNPRHKITKRGQNVTFRCDPISEHNRLYWYRQTLGQGPEFLTYFQNEAQLEKSRLLSDRFSAERPKGSFSTLEIQRTEQGDSAMYLCASSGRTGQGEQYFGPGTRLTVT.

The chain is built from TRBV16 and TRBJ1-1; no reliable D call. Germline CDR1 reads KGHSY; CDR2 reads FQNENV. The CDR3 has 12 residues. Trimming removed 0 bases from V and 10 bases from J, with 9 bases in between. The CDR3 nucleotides read TGTGCCAGCAGCCAATCAACGGTTGGAGCTTTCTTT. Encoded protein: CASSQSTVGAFF.

The chain uses TRBV5-8 and TRBJ1-3; D is possibly TRBD1 (6 bases). From germline, CDR1 is SGHTS and CDR2 YDEGEE. V lost 3 bases and J 2 bases, leaving 9 bases between the germline ends. CDR3 length: 14 residues. CDR3 sequence reads: CASSSRGTGNTIYF. The CDR3 DNA sequence: TGTGCCAGCAGCTCCAGGGGCACTGGAAACACCATATATTTT.

This clone was seen a single time. The rearrangement links TRBV19 to TRBJ2-7; D gene ambiguous. From germline, CDR1 is LNHDA and CDR2 SQIVND (reference sequence). Trimming left V 1 base short and J 1 base short, with 14 bases between. The length of the CDR3 is 16 residues. The CDR3 spells CASSIVFSLSSYEQYF. For the CDR3, the DNA is TGTGCCAGTAGTATAGTATTCTCACTTTCATCCTACGAGCAGTACTTC.

V is TRBV11-2 and J is TRBJ2-2; 13 positions agree with TRBD2. V was clipped by 6 bases and J by 0 bases; unmatched bases: 1. The CDR3 contains 16 residues. Germline V CDR1 and CDR2: SGHAT, FQNNGV. DNA for the CDR3: TGTGCCAGCAGGGGACTAGCGGGGCCGAACACCGGGGAGCTGTTTTTT. Translating it yields CASRGLAGPNTGELFF. The complete variable domain, with remaining parts taken from reference TRBV11-2 and TRBJ2-2, reads EAGVAQSPRYKIIEKRQSVAFWCNPISGHATLYWYQQILGQGPKLLIQFQNNGVVDDSQLPKDRFSAERLKGVDSTLKIQPAKLEDSAVYLCASRGLAGPNTGELFFGEGSRLTVL.

CDR3 in amino acids: CASSLGAGGFRDTQYF. DNA of the CDR3: TGTGCCAGCAGCTTGGGGGCGGGGGGGTTTCGGGATACGCAGTATTTT. The V gene is TRBV5-6, the J gene TRBJ2-3; 9 bases are a match to TRBD2. V trimming: 0 bases; J trimming: 6 bases; junction bases outside the gene matches: 8. In germline, CDR1 is SGHDT, CDR2 YYEEEE. This CDR3 comprises 16 residues. The full variable domain, its missing parts supplied by reference TRBV5-6 and TRBJ2-3, is DAGVTQSPTHLIKTRGQQVTLRCSPKSGHDTVSWYQQALGQGPQFIFQYYEEEERQRGNFPDRFSGHQFPNYSSELNVNALLLGDSALYLCASSLGAGGFRDTQYFGPGTRLTVL.

The V gene is TRBV4-1, the J gene TRBJ2-5, with 8 bases fitting TRBD2. Germline values: CDR1 MGHRA, CDR2 YSYEKL. Trimming removed 3 bases from V and 7 bases from J; junction bases left unmatched: 10. The CDR3 spans 15 residues. CDR3 residues: CASSQEAGAPSTQYF. The CDR3 nucleotides are TGCGCCAGCAGCCAGGAAGCGGGGGCCCCCTCGACCCAGTACTTC.

This clone was seen once. The chain carries TRBV5-1 and TRBJ2-1; 11 bases match TRBD1. The germline V gene has CDR1 SGHRS and CDR2 YFSETQ. J was trimmed by 6 bases and V by 3 bases; bases with no gene match: 17. The CDR3 consists of 19 residues. The CDR3: CASSWGTGGSLSVPNEQFF. In DNA form, the CDR3 reads TGCGCCAGCAGCTGGGGGACAGGGGGTTCATTGAGCGTCCCCAATGAGCAGTTCTTC.

The V call is TRBV7-2, the J call TRBJ1-6; possibly TRBD1 for D (6 bases). With 2 bases removed from V and 2 bases from J, the gap between germline ends came to 13 bases. This CDR3 is built from 17 residues. The germline V gene has CDR1 SGHTA and CDR2 FQGNSA. This chain's CDR3 is CASSLRDITPYNSPLHF. CDR3 bases: TGTGCCAGCAGCTTACGGGACATCACACCCTATAATTCACCCCTCCACTTT.

The chain recombines TRBV10-3 with TRBJ2-3; D might be TRBD2 (7 bases). Germline V gene data show CDR1 as ENHRY and CDR2 as SYGVKD. V was clipped by 4 bases and J by 5 bases, with 13 bases between them. There are 14 residues in the CDR3. The DNA of the CDR3 is TGTGCCATCAGTGGAGGGGGAGGGGGAGATACGCAGTATTTT. Protein product: CAISGGGGGDTQYF.

J is TRBJ1-4 and V is TRBV30; TRBD1 matches 7 bases. J was trimmed by 6 bases and V by 3 bases; bases with no gene match: 10. This CDR3 spans 15 amino acids. Germline CDR1 reads GTSNPN; CDR2 reads SVGIG (reference sequence). This chain's CDR3 is CAWRTPGQKDEKLFF. The CDR3 DNA is TGTGCCTGGAGAACCCCGGGACAGAAAGATGAAAAACTGTTTTTT.

The chain is built from TRBV7-2 and TRBJ2-5; TRBD2 agrees at 11 bases. The CDR3 extends over 16 amino acids. The V and J ends lost 5 bases and 0 bases, in that order; junction bases with no gene match: 5. CDR1 SGHTA and CDR2 FQGNSA come from the germline V gene. The CDR3 DNA reads as TGTGCCAGCAGCCAAGGGACTAGCGGCTACCAAGAGACCCAGTACTTC. Its translation: CASSQGTSGYQETQYF.

The chain recombines TRBV19 with TRBJ1-1, with TRBD1 identical over 7 bases. Losses at the gene ends were 3 bases for V and 4 bases for J; bases not matched to a gene: 14. Germline V gene lookup returns CDR1 LNHDA and CDR2 SQIVND (reference sequence). The CDR3 extends over 17 amino acids. CDR3 nucleotides: TGTGCCAGTAGTATTTGGCAGGGGGATCCGGAATTCACTGAAGCTTTCTTT. Protein: CASSIWQGDPEFTEAFF.

V usage is TRBV7-2 and J usage is TRBJ2-1; 10 bases line up with TRBD2. Trimming took 3 bases from V and 4 from J; bases not matched to a gene: 3. Germline-derived CDR1 and CDR2 are SGHTA and FQGNSA. This CDR3 contains 15 residues. As DNA, the CDR3 is TGTGCCAGCAGCTTCCCTAGCGGGGGATACAATGAGCAGTTCTTC. It translates to CASSFPSGGYNEQFF.

This clone showed up just once. This chain links TRBV13 with TRBJ2-1; 8 bases align to TRBD2. The germline CDR1 and CDR2 sequences are PRHDT and FYEKMQ (reference sequence). Losses at the gene ends were 5 bases for V and 5 bases for J; bases not matched to a gene: 11. The CDR3 is 16 residues long. CDR3 bases: TGTGCCAGCAGCCCCGGGAGGGCGGAGGGTCACAATGAGCAGTTCTTC. Translated, it gives CASSPGRAEGHNEQFF.

V gene TRBV30 combines with J gene TRBJ1-2; no clear D gene. This CDR3 comprises 14 residues. V lost 2 bases and J 4 bases, leaving 14 bases between the germline ends. Germline-derived CDR1 and CDR2 are GTSNPN and SVGIG (reference sequence). CDR3 in DNA: TGTGCCTGGAGTCCCGGTGTCGCTTCCTATGGCTACACCTTC. Protein product: CAWSPGVASYGYTF.

CDR3: CASSVVVMNTEAFF. For the CDR3, the DNA is TGTGCCAGCAGTGTCGTGGTTATGAACACTGAAGCTTTCTTT. This chain connects TRBV6-1 to TRBJ1-1; no reliable D call. The CDR3 sequence is 14 residues long. The germline V and J ends were trimmed by 4 bases and 0 bases, with 9 bases remaining between them. Germline V lookup: CDR1 MNHNS, CDR2 SASEGT.

The CDR3 here is CASSQAWTSGSSYNEQFF. DNA of the CDR3: TGCGCCAGCAGCCAGGCCTGGACTAGCGGGAGCTCCTACAATGAGCAGTTCTTC. V and J are TRBV4-3 and TRBJ2-1; 13 bases fit TRBD2. Trimming removed 3 bases from V and 0 bases from J; junction bases left unmatched: 5. Germline V lookup: CDR1 LGHNA, CDR2 YSLEER. The CDR3 spans 18 residues.

This rearrangement joins TRBV7-3 to TRBJ2-5; TRBD2 agrees at 11 bases. Germline V gene lookup returns CDR1 SGHTA and CDR2 FQGTGA. The CDR3 length is 15 residues. V lost 5 bases, J lost 5 bases, and 7 bases stayed unmatched. The CDR3 sequence: CASSEAGLAVETQYF. In DNA, the CDR3 is TGTGCCAGCAGCGAAGCGGGACTAGCGGTTGAGACCCAGTACTTC.

This rearrangement joins TRBV5-4 to TRBJ1-5; no firm D call. The CDR3 covers 17 residues. Between the trimmed V and J ends, which lost 2 bases and 0 bases, there was a span of 15 bases. The germline V gene encodes CDR1 SGHNT and CDR2 YYREEE (reference sequence). The CDR3 DNA reads as TGTGCCAGCAGCTTTGGAGGCAGCTTAGATAGCAATCAGCCCCAGCATTTT. It specifies CASSFGGSLDSNQPQHF.

J is TRBJ1-4 and V is TRBV7-2, with D possibly matching TRBD1 (6 bases). The CDR3 extends over 13 amino acids. V dropped 10 bases and J dropped 5 bases, with 14 bases sitting between them. Germline V CDR1 and CDR2: SGHTA, FQGNSA. CDR3 coding DNA: TGTGCCACGACGGACAGACTAAATGAAAAACTGTTTTTT. It translates to CATTDRLNEKLFF.

The V gene is TRBV6-1, the J gene TRBJ1-1; 10 bases are a match to TRBD1. The junction had 10 bases not matched to a gene; V was cut back by 6 bases and J by 6 bases. CDR3 length: 15 amino acids. Germline lookup yields CDR1 MNHNS and CDR2 SASEGT. CDR3 region: CASRPGQGILPEAFF. The CDR3 DNA is TGTGCCAGCAGACCGGGACAGGGGATACTACCTGAAGCTTTCTTT.

About this clone: One end of the junction is discordant with germline, which a read error may explain. The same CDR3 can be traced to other DNA sequences in this sample. The genes are TRBV9 and TRBJ1-1, with D maybe TRBD1 (6 bases). The CDR3 extends over 14 amino acids. The V gene's germline CDR1 is SGDLS and CDR2 YYNGEE. The DNA of the CDR3 is TGTGCCAGCAGCGTGGGACATCTGAACACTGAAGCGTTCTTT. Translation: CASSVGHLNTEAFF.